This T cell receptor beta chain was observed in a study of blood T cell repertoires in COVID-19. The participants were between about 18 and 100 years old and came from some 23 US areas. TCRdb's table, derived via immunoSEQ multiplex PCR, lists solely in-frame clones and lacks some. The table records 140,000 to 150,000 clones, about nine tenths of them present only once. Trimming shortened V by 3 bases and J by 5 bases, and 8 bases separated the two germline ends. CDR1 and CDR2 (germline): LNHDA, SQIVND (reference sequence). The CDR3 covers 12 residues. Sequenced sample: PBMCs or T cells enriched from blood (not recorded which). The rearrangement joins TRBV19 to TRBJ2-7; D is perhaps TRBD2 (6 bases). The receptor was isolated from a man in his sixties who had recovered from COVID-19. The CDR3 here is CASSIGGNEQYF. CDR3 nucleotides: TGTGCCAGTAGTATTGGGGGGAACGAGCAGTACTTC.